The next 10 T cell receptor beta chains were all read from a single sample in a study of T cells in Graves' hyperthyroidism and ophthalmopathy. The TCR beta CDR3 regions underwent amplification using RNA transcripts as the source. A set of HTBI primers served as the primers for a first-round RT-PCR of the TCR CDR3. TCRdb ran MiXCR on the multiplex PCR reads and lists one entry per CDR3 protein. The sample has a few hundred thousand distinct CDR3 sequences, 15% to 18% seen once. Sequencing was performed on blood. Every receptor here comes from a woman aged 30 to 39 with Graves' hyperthyroidism.

V usage is TRBV27 and J usage is TRBJ1-2, with D tentatively TRBD1 (5 bases). CDR1 and CDR2 (germline): MNHEY, SMNVEV (reference sequence). Trimming shortened V by 6 bases and J by 4 bases, and 24 bases separated the two germline ends. This CDR3 spans 17 amino acids. The chain's CDR3 is CASSSTPPWGDGYGYTF. The DNA of the CDR3 is TGTGCCAGCAGCTCGACCCCCCCGTGGGGGGACGGCTATGGCTACACCTTC.

The gene calls are TRBV9 and TRBJ2-2; TRBD1 agrees at 9 bases. With 5 bases clipped from V and 1 base from J, the junction kept 9 bases outside the gene matches. Germline V gene lookup returns CDR1 SGDLS and CDR2 YYNGEE. The CDR3 extends over 17 amino acids. DNA of the CDR3: TGTGCCAGCAGTGAGGACAGGGGAGAAGAGAACACCGGGGAGCTGTTTTTT. It specifies CASSEDRGEENTGELFF.

The sample holds a few counts of this clonotype. The V gene is TRBV20-1, the J gene TRBJ2-7, with TRBD2 matching 11 bases. This CDR3 is built from 19 residues. Trimming at V came to 3 bases and at J to 0 bases, leaving 16 bases not matched to a gene. Germline values: CDR1 DFQATT, CDR2 SNEGSKA (reference sequence). CDR3 amino acids: CSARTGLLASGGTSYEQYF. For the CDR3, the DNA is TGCAGTGCTAGGACGGGACTACTAGCTAGCGGGGGGACCTCCTACGAGCAGTACTTC.

This clonotype was observed many times. V usage is TRBV11-2 and J usage is TRBJ1-1; D uncertain. In germline, CDR1 is SGHAT, CDR2 FQNNGV. Trimming cost V 3 bases and J 1 base, with 9 bases left between them. This CDR3 comprises 14 residues. The CDR3 protein is CASSFALWNTEAFF. The CDR3 region has the DNA TGTGCCAGCAGCTTTGCTCTCTGGAACACTGAAGCTTTCTTT.

The chain links TRBV7-2 to TRBJ2-2, with 13 bases that match TRBD2. Germline CDR1 and CDR2: SGHTA and FQGNSA. Germline trimming cut 3 bases from V and 7 bases from J; bases unmatched to any gene: 20. The CDR3 has 21 residues. The DNA for the CDR3 is TGTGCCAGCAGCTTTAGTTGGGGGACTAGCGGGACCCCCGGGGAGAGCGGGGAGCTGTTTTTT. Amino acid sequence: CASSFSWGTSGTPGESGELFF. The full variable domain, in which reference TRBV7-2 and TRBJ2-2 provide the parts outside the CDR3, is GAGVSQSPSNKVTEKGKDVELRCDPISGHTALYWYRQSLGQGLEFLIYFQGNSAPDKSGLPSDRFSAERTGGSVSTLTIQRTQQEDSAVYLCASSFSWGTSGTPGESGELFFGEGSRLTVL.

As for this clonotype: Possible read error: a much larger clone is one base away. This chain links TRBV9 with TRBJ2-1; no clear D gene. Germline CDR1 SGDLS, CDR2 YYNGEE. V lost 0 bases and J lost 2, with 6 bases in between. This CDR3 has 14 residues. The CDR3: CASSVDAAYNEQFF. The CDR3 DNA follows: TGTGCCAGCAGCGTAGACGCGGCCTACAATGAGCAGTTCTTC.

V is TRBV4-3 and J is TRBJ2-5; 7 nucleotides match TRBD2. V lost 4 bases and J lost 5; bases outside the gene matches: 7. This CDR3 has 14 amino acids. The germline gives CDR1 LGHNA, CDR2 YSLEER. The CDR3 sequence: CASSRKRGGETQYF. CDR3 nucleotide sequence: TGCGCCAGCAGCCGAAAGCGGGGTGGGGAGACCCAGTACTTC.

This clonotype was picked up many times. The J gene is TRBJ2-7, the V gene TRBV7-2; no firm D call. CDR3 length equals 15 residues. Germline assignment: CDR1 SGHTA and CDR2 FQGNSA. V lost 5 bases and J lost 5, with 19 bases in between. CDR3 in DNA: TGTGCCAGCAGCACCATAAAGGCATTACGGAACGAGCAGTACTTC. It specifies CASSTIKALRNEQYF.

This clonotype was observed a few times. This chain uses TRBV5-1 with TRBJ2-7, with D tentatively TRBD1 (5 bases). With 0 bases removed from V and 3 bases from J, the gap between germline ends came to 13 bases. Germline V CDR1 and CDR2: SGHRS, YFSETQ. This CDR3 has 15 residues. CDR3 loop: CASSLGQPRSYEQYF. The CDR3 DNA follows: TGCGCCAGCAGCTTGGGACAGCCTAGGAGCTACGAGCAGTACTTC.

The gene calls are TRBV3-1 and TRBJ1-2; D may be TRBD1 (6 bases). The CDR3 extends over 16 amino acids. CDR1 LGHDT and CDR2 YNNKEL come from the germline V gene (reference sequence). V dropped 5 bases and J dropped 6 bases, with 22 bases sitting between them. Here the CDR3 DNA reads TGTGCCAGCAGCTCCCGGACAGCCGAAATCGGTAATGGCTACACCTTC. Its protein product is CASSSRTAEIGNGYTF.